The sequence of this TCR beta chain was determined in a study of blood T cell repertoires in COVID-19. This clone occurred a few times. TCRdb's copy holds only in-frame clones and misses some; the assay was immunoSEQ multiplex PCR. The sample has about 220,000 clones; 75% to 90% are singletons. V was pared by 6 bases and J by 3 bases, with 12 bases between. Germline V gene data show CDR1 as MDHEN and CDR2 as SYDVKM. The CDR3 contains 13 residues. The clonotype was recovered from a human donor in a cohort sampled during active COVID-19. The chain has TRBV28 and TRBJ2-7; no clear D. The material sequenced was peripheral blood. Here the CDR3 reads CASRAAGFYEQYF. The CDR3, as DNA: TGTGCCAGCAGGGCTGCAGGATTCTACGAGCAGTACTTC.